This TCR beta chain was profiled in a study of T cell repertoires in cytomegalovirus infection. Study overall: Public TCR beta signatures were indicative of both CMV infection and a matching HLA type. Whole-study findings and limits: The cumulative frequency of public TCR beta families distinguished individuals who carried CMV together with the relevant HLA. Dominant in the ex vivo response were TCR beta clonotypes restricted by HLA-C and specific for CMV.

TCRdb passed the reads through MiXCR, listing each CDR3 protein once. This table has hundreds of thousands of distinct CDR3 sequences, 9.5% appearing once. Ten or more counts support this clonotype. Its target is unknown. This CDR3 comprises 12 residues. V lost 5 bases to trimming and J lost 4 bases, with 9 bases between them. This TCR was sampled from a human donor in good health (CMV status not recorded). Some clones in this sample may be carry-over from other donors' samples. Sequencing was carried out using PBMCs. J is TRBJ2-7 and V is TRBV12-3 or TRBV12-4; tentative D call: TRBD1 (6 bases). The CDR3 bases are TGTGCCAGCAGTCTCGGACAGTACGAGCAGTACTTC. Protein product: CASSLGQYEQYF.